This T cell receptor (beta chain) emerged from a study of shared clonotypes between healthy human individuals (dated by TCRdb to about 2020). For the study in its entirety: A few men and a couple of women, aged 18 to 49 years, made up the cohort. To estimate repertoire size and how much clonotypes are shared between individuals, the study performed deep sequencing of blood TCR repertoires from 4 to 6 healthy adults. Each donor's leukapheresis produced roughly between about 0.8 and 10 billion PBMCs. For each donor, CD4 naive and CD4 memory were each given three plates, CD8 naive was given two plates, and CD8 memory was given one plate. Libraries were prepared and TCR repertoires were sequenced by different laboratories using diverse techniques, in order to increase sequencing depth and limit assay-specific biases. Here is what the overall study found, with its caveats: Sampling was restricted to blood, and TCR repertoires in tissue are likely to differ from TCR repertoires in blood. The genetic and exposure-history diversity represented was limited by the small number of donors. Naive subsets generally had larger estimated clonotype richness than memory subsets. Pairwise subsampling indicated that sequencing depth was expected to affect the degree of clonotype sharing among donors. Sharing across a few donors was observed for approximately 5% of naive CD4, less than 4% of naive CD8, 2% to 2.5% of memory CD4, and roughly 0.4% of memory CD8 clonotypes. Rarefaction of sorted-subset datasets indicated incomplete sequencing despite the large sequencing depth. Higher generation probabilities were observed for clonotypes shared by all four sorted-subset donors than for non-shared clonotypes.

Measured from the cysteine to the phenylalanine, the CDR3 is 13 residues long. Here the CDR3 DNA is all that survives: 39 bases in frame from base 1. Cut back by 0 bases and 3 bases, the V and J ends lie 6 bases apart. The CDR1 and CDR2 encoded by the germline V gene are LGHNA and YSLEER. Donors were healthy HIV-negative adults with no recently reported acute infections or vaccinations. Every donor was a Caucasian adult living in Nashville, Tennessee, USA. CD4+ T cells were enriched by magnetic negative selection; naive cells were then positively selected on CD45RA, and the negative fraction formed the memory subset. After blood collection by leukapheresis, PBMCs were isolated using Ficoll-Histopaque density gradient centrifugation and then cryopreserved in the vapor phase of liquid nitrogen. Purity and quantity of every magnetically sorted T cell population were checked by analytical flow cytometry. Each sorted fraction had its genomic DNA isolated and then quantified by UV absorbance on a Nanodrop 2000c.

Using the deep immunoSEQ assay, multiplex PCR amplified TCR CDR3 regions from genomic DNA. Extracted genomic DNA from each cell subset was distributed evenly across all wells of several immunoSEQ 96-well plates, and each plate was treated as a replicate. Each replicate PCR for sorted subsets received approximately 220 ng genomic DNA, equal to tens of thousands of T cell genomes. The purified libraries were quantified using a Qubit 3.0 fluorometer, sized with a Bioanalyzer 2100, and then quantified again using the KAPA Library Quantification kit. A separate single-read 150-cycle Illumina NextSeq 550 flow cell was used to sequence each immunoSEQ 96-well plate. The study's processing was this. Because the immunoSEQ output included only junctional sequences and no quality scores, the filtering could not be the same as the filtering used for full-length reads. To assign V/J genes and CDR3, sequences were annotated using PyIR, a Python wrapper for IgBLAST v1.9, with IMGT germline references. Reads were filtered out if the reads had weak V/J assignments (E-value above 1e-6), no CDR3, stop codons, out-of-frame junctions, or ambiguous translated residues. A V3J clonotype was defined by an identical inferred V gene, J gene, and CDR3 amino acid sequence. Percentage overlap between repertoires was calculated by dividing the number of shared unique clonotypes by the size of the smaller repertoire. Three approaches were used to assess repertoire richness: RTK rarefaction, the Chao1 estimator, and Recon v2.1 estimates of unobserved clonotypes. OLGA was used to compute generation probabilities for all TCRbeta clonotypes that the gDNA method yielded from a few donors. This immuneACCESS table, as held by TCRdb, lists in-frame sequences with V and J called but not all clones. Of the missing ones, under half trace to an unresolved V gene in checked studies; the others have no known cause. V and J calls and clone size are given by that table; D and trimming were obtained from the DNA. The sample table shows 950,000 to 1,100,000 clones, and around 75% are seen once. The top ten clones comprise over 1.3% of the sample.

With respect to this clone: Its binding antigen is unknown. The record has no base qualities; no much larger clone is one base away.

The sequenced sample was memory CD4+ T cells sorted from blood. The cell subset or site tag for this specimen amounts to: CD45RA-negative fraction. The V gene is TRBV4-3 and the J gene is TRBJ2-7; the D gene assignment is ambiguous. The clonotype comes from a young man in good health. The sequenced DNA is TGCGCCAGCAGCCAAGATTCAGACTACGAGCAGTACTTC. It translates as CASSQDSDYEQYF.